This TCR beta chain comes out of a study of cytomegalovirus exposure and HLA in healthy donors. The J segment lost 9 bases and the V segment lost 2 bases, leaving 8 bases of the junction unmatched. Germline V CDR1 and CDR2: SGHDT, YYEEEE. The CDR3 has 15 amino acids. This clone was observed a few times. The PCR was carried out with 60 Vbeta primers and 13 Jbeta primers. The protocol was immunoSEQ multiplex PCR, while the TCRdb copy is restricted to in-frame clones and leaves out a portion. This table holds approximately 220,000 clones, 75% to 80% found once. Sequenced: PBMCs. The origin of this receptor is a male donor in good health and CMV-seronegative. This chain uses TRBV5-6 with TRBJ2-7; TRBD2 matches 13 bases. CDR3: CASSLSGLAGERQYF. The CDR3 coding sequence is TGTGCCAGCAGCTTATCAGGACTAGCGGGAGAACGGCAGTACTTC.